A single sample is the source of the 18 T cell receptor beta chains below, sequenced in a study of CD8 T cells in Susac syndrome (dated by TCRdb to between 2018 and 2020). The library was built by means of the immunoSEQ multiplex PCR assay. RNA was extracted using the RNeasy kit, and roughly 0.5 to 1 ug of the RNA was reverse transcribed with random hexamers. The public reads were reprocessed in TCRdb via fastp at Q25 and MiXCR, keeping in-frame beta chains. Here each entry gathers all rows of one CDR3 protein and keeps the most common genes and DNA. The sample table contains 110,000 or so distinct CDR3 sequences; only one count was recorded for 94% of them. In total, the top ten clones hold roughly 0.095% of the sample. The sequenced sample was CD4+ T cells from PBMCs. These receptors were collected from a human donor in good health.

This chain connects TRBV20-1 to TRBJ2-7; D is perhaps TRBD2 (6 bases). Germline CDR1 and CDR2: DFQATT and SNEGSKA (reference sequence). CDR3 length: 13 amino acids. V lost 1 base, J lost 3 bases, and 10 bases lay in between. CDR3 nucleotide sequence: TGCAGTGCTAGAGGCCAGGGAGGCTACGAGCAGTACTTC. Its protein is CSARGQGGYEQYF.

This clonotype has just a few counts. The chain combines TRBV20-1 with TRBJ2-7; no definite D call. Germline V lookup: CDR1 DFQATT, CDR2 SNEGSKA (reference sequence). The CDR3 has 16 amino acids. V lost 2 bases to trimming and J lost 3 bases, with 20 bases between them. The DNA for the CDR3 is TGCAGTGCTAGATCAAGTTGGGGTGATAGGGTCTACGAGCAGTACTTC. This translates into CSARSSWGDRVYEQYF.

The CDR3 region is CASRTGTGGLSSYF. The CDR3 nucleotides are TGTGCCAGCAGGACCGGGACAGGGGGTCTGAGCTCGTACTTC. This chain joins TRBV27 and TRBJ2-7; the match to TRBD1 covers 11 bases. V was pared by 6 bases and J by 12 bases, with 13 bases of the junction left unmatched. The CDR3 runs 14 residues. Germline V gene data show CDR1 as MNHEY and CDR2 as SMNVEV (reference sequence).

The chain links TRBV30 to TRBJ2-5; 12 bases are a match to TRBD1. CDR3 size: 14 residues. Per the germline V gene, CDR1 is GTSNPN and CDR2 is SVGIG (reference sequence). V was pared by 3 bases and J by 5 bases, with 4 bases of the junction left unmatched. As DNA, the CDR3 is TGTGCCTGGAGGGGACAGGGGGCACGGGAGACCCAGTACTTC. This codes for CAWRGQGARETQYF.

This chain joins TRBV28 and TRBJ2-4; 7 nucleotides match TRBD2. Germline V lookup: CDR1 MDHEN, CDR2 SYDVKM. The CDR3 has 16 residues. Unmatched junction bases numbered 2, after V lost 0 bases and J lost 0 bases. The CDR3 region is CASSLWAGAAKNIQYF. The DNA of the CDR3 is TGTGCCAGCAGTTTATGGGCGGGAGCAGCCAAAAACATTCAGTACTTC.

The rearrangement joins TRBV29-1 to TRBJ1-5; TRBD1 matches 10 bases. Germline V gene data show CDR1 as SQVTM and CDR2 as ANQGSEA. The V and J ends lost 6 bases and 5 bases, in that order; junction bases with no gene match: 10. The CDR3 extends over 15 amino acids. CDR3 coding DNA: TGCAGCGTCTTAATGACAGGGGGCCTCGATCAGCCCCAGCATTTT. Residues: CSVLMTGGLDQPQHF.

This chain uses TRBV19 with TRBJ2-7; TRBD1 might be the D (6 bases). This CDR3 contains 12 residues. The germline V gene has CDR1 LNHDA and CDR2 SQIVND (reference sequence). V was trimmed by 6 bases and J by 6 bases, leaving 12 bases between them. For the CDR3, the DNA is TGTGCCAGTAGAATGGGGGCCGGCGAGCAGTACTTC. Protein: CASRMGAGEQYF.

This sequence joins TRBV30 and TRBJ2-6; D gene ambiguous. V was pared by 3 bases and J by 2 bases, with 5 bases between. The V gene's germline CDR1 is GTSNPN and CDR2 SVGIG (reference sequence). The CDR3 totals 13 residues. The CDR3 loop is CAWRQTGANVLTF. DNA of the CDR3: TGTGCCTGGAGACAGACTGGGGCCAACGTCCTGACTTTC.

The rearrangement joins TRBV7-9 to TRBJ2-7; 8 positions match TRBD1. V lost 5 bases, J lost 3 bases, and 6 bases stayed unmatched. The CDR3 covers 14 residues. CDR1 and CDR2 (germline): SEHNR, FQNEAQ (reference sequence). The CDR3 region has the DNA TGTGCCAGCAGCCCCTCGGACAGGGTCTACGAGCAGTACTTC. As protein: CASSPSDRVYEQYF.

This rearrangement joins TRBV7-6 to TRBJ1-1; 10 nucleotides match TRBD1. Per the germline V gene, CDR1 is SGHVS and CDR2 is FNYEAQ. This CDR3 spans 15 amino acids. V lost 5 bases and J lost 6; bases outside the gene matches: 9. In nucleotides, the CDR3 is TGTGCCAGCAGCGAACTAGCGACAGGGGGCTCTGAAGCTTTCTTT. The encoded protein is CASSELATGGSEAFF.

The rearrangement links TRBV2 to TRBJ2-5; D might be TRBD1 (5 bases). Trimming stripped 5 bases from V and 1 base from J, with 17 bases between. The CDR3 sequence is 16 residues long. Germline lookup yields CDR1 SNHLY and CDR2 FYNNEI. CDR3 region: CASSSQDQAVQETQYF. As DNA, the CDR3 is TGTGCCAGCAGTTCACAGGACCAGGCTGTCCAAGAGACCCAGTACTTC. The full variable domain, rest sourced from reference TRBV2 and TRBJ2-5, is EPEVTQTPSHQVTQMGQEVILRCVPISNHLYFYWYRQILGQKVEFLVSFYNNEISEKSEIFDDQFSVERPDGSNFTLKIRSTKLEDSAMYFCASSSQDQAVQETQYFGPGTRLLVL.

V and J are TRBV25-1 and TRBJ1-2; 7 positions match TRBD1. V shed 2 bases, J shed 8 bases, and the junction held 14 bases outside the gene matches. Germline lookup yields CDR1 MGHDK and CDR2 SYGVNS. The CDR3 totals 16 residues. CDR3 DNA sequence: TGTGCCAGCAGTGAACTCCGGGACAGTCGTACGATGGGCTACACCTTC. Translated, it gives CASSELRDSRTMGYTF.

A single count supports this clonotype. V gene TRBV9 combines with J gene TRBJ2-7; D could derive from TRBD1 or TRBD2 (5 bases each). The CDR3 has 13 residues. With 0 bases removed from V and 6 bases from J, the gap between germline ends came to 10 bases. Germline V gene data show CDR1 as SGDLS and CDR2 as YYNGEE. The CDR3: CASSVEARGEQYF. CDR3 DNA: TGTGCCAGCAGCGTAGAGGCGAGGGGCGAGCAGTACTTC.

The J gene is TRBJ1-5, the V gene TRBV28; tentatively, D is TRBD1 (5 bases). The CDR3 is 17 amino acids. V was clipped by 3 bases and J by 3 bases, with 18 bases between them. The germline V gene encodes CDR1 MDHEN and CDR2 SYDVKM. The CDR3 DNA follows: TGTGCCAGCAGTTTTGGTGGTGCAGGGCCCCTCAATCAGCCCCAGCATTTT. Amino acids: CASSFGGAGPLNQPQHF.

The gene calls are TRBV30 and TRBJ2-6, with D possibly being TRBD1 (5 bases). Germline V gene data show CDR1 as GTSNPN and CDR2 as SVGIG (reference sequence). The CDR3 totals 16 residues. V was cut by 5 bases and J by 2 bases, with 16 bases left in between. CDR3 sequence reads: CAWATGFGAGANVLTF. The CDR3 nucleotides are TGTGCCTGGGCTACAGGATTCGGCGCTGGGGCCAACGTCCTGACTTTC.

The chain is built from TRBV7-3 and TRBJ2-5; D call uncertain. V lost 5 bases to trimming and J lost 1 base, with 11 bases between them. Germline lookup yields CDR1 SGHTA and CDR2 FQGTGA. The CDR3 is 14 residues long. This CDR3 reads CASSPGFVQETQYF. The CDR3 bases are TGTGCCAGCAGCCCCGGTTTTGTCCAAGAGACCCAGTACTTC. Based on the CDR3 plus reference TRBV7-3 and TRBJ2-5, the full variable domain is GAGVSQTPSNKVTEKGKYVELRCDPISGHTALYWYRQSLGQGPEFLIYFQGTGAADDSGLPNDRFFAVRPEGSVSTLKIQRTERGDSAVYLCASSPGFVQETQYFGPGTRLLVL.

The CDR3 DNA reads TGTGCCAGCAGAGACACAGGGGTGAGCACTGAAGCTTTCTTT. It codes for CASRDTGVSTEAFF. The chain uses TRBV27 and TRBJ1-1; 7 nucleotides match TRBD1. Looked up from germline, CDR1 is MNHEY and CDR2 is SMNVEV (reference sequence). The junction had 8 bases not matched to a gene; V was cut back by 6 bases and J by 4 bases. The CDR3 has 14 amino acids.

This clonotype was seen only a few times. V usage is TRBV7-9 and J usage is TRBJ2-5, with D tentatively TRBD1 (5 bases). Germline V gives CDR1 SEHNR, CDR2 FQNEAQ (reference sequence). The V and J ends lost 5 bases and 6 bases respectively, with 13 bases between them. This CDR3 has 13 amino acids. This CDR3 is CASSQDRGQTQYF. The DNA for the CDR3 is TGTGCCAGCAGCCAAGATAGGGGCCAGACCCAGTACTTC.